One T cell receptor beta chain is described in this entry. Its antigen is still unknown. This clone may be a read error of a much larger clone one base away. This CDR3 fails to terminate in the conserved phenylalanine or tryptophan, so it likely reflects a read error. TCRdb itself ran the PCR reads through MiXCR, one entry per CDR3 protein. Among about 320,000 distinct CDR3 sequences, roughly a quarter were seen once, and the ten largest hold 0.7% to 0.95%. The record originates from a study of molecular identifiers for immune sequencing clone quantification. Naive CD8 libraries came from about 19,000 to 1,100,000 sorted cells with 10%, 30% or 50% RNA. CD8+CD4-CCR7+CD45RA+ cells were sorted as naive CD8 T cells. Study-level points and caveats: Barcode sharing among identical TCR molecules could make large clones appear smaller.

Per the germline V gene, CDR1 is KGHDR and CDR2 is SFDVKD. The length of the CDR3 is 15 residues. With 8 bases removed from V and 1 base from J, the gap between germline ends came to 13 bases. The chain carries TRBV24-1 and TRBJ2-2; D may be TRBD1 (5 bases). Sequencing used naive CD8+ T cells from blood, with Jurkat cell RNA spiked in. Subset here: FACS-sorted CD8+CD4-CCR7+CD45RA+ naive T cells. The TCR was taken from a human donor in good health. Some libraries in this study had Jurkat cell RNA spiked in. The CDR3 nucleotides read TGTGCCACCATTAGAATAGGACAGAACACCGGGGAGCTGTTTATT. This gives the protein CATIRIGQNTGELFI.